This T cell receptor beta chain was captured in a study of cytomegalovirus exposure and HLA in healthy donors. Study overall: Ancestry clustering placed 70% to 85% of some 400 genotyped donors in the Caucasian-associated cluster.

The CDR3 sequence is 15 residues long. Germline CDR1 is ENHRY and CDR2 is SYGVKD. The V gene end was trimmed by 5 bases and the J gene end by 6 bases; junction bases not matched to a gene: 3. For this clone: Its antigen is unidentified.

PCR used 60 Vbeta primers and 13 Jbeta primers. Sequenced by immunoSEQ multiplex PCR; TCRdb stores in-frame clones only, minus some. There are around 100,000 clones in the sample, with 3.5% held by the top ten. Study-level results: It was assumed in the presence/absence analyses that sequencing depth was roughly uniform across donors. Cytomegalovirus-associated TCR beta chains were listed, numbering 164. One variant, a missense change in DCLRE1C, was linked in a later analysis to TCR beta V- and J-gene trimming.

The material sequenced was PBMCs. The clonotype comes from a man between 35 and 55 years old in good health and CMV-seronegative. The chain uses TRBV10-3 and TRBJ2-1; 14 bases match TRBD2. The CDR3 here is CAISRTSGGTNEQFF. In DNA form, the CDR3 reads TGTGCCATCAGTCGGACTAGCGGGGGGACCAATGAGCAGTTCTTC.